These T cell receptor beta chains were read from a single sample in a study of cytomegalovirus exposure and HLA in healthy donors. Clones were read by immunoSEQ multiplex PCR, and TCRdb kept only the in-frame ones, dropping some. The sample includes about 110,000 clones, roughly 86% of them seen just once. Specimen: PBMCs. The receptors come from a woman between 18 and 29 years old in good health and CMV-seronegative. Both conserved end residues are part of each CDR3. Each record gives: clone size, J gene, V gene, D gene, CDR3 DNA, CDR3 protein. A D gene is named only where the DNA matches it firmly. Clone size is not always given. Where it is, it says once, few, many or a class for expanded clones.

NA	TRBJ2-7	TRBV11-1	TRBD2	TGTGCCAGGGGGGACTACCCGAACCTGGGGGGCTACGAGCAGTACTTC	CARGDYPNLGGYEQYF
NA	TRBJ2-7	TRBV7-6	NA	TGTGCCAGCAGCCAGGTCGGGGGATCCCGCTACGAGCAGTACTTC	CASSQVGGSRYEQYF
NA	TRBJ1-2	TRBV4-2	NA	TGTGCCAGCAGCCAAGTGGGACTAACAGGGAGTGGCTACACCTTC	CASSQVGLTGSGYTF
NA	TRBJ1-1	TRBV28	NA	TGTGCCAGCAGCCCGACCGGGGGGGGCTTCGAAGCTTTCTTT	CASSPTGGGFEAFF
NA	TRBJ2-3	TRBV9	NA	TGTGCCAGCAGGGGAAGGCGGGGCGGGGGCCCGACGTATTTT	CASRGRRGGGPTYF
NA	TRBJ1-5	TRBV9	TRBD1	TGTGCCAGCAGCGTCCCGGCAACAGGGGACAGGGGTTGGAATCAGCCCCAGCATTTT	CASSVPATGDRGWNQPQHF
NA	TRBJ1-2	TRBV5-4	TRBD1	TGTGCCAGCAGCTTCGGCGGGACAGCTTATGGCTACACCTTC	CASSFGGTAYGYTF
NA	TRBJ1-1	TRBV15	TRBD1	TGTGCCACCAGCACACAAGGACAGGGTTACACTGAAGCTTTCTTT	CATSTQGQGYTEAFF
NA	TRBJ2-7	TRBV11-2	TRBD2	TGTGCCAGCAGCCTCGTCGTCTTACCGGGACTAGCGGGAGTAGAGCAGTACTTC	CASSLVVLPGLAGVEQYF
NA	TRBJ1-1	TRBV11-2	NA	TGTGCCAGCAGCCTAACAGGGTACACTGAAGCTTTCTTT	CASSLTGYTEAFF
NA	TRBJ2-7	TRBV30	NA	TGTGCCTGGAGCCGGGACACAACCTACGAGCAGTACTTC	CAWSRDTTYEQYF
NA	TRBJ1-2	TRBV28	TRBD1	TGTGCCAGCACAACGTCCCCAGGGGGCGGTGGCTACACCTTC	CASTTSPGGGGYTF
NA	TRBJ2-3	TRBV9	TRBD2	TGTGCCAGCAGCGTTAGCGGGACCTTCACAGATACGCAGTATTTT	CASSVSGTFTDTQYF
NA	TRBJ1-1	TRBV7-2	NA	TGTGCCAGCAGCCGGCGGGGGAACACTGAAGCTTTCTTT	CASSRRGNTEAFF
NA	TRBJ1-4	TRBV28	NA	TGTGCCAGCAGTTTCGGGGGTAGGGAAAAACTGTTTTTT	CASSFGGREKLFF
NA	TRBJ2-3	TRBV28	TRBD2	TGTGCCAGCAGTCTCCTCGCGGGAGGCACAGATACGCAGTATTTT	CASSLLAGGTDTQYF
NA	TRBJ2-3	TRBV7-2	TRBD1	TGTGCCAGCAGCCCGGACAGGGGGCAAAATACGCAGTATTTT	CASSPDRGQNTQYF
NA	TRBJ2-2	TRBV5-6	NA	TGTGCCAGCAGCTTGGGCGGCGGGGAGCTGTTTTTT	CASSLGGGELFF
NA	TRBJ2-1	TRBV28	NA	NA	CASSSSTSGGGEQFF
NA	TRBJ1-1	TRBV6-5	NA	TGTGCCAGCCTGCGTCAGGGTAACACTGAAGCTTTCTTT	CASLRQGNTEAFF
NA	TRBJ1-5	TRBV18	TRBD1	TGTGCCAGCTCACCTGCTCAGGGGGCGAATCAGCCCCAGCATTTT	CASSPAQGANQPQHF
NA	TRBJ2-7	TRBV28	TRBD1	TGTGCCAGCAGTCTACCCCGAGACAGGGAAGGGGTCTACGAGCAGTACTTC	CASSLPRDREGVYEQYF
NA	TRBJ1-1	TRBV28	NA	TGTGCCAGCAGTCCTACAGGGTGGAACACTGAAGCTTTCTTT	CASSPTGWNTEAFF
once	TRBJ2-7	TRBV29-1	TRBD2	TGCAGCGTCGCTGGGACTAGCGGGGGCCCTTCCTACGAGCAGTACTTC	CSVAGTSGGPSYEQYF
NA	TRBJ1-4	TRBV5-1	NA	TGCGCCAGCAGCTTGAACAGGCTATATAATGAAAAACTGTTTTTT	CASSLNRLYNEKLFF
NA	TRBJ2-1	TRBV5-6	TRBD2	TGTGCCAGCAGCTTGGGTCGGGGGGGCTTCTTCTTC	CASSLGRGGFFF
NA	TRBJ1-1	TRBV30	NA	TGTGCCTGGAGCCGGCGGCCTTCAGCTTTCTTT	CAWSRRPSAFF
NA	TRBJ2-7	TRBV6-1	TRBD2	TGTGCCAGCAGTGGGGGACTAAGCGAGCAGTACTTC	CASSGGLSEQYF
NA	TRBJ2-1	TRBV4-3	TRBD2	TGCGCCAGCAGCCTCGGGAGGGCTAGCGGGAGGGCCGATACGGATGAGCAGTTCTTC	CASSLGRASGRADTDEQFF
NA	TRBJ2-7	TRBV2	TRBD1	TGTGCCAGCGGTGGGACAGTGGGGGTCTACGAGCAGTACTTC	CASGGTVGVYEQYF
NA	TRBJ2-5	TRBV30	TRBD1	TGTGCCTGGAGAGGGGACAGAGCCATCCAAGAGACCCAGTACTTC	CAWRGDRAIQETQYF
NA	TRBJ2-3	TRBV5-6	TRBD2	TGTGCCAGCAGCCTTAGCGGGGGGGCATTTACAGATACGCAGTATTTT	CASSLSGGAFTDTQYF
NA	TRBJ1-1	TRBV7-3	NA	TGTGCCAGCAGCCTTTTAGGCGGTCAGGGGCCGTATCCCCACGCTGAAGCTTTCTTT	CASSLLGGQGPYPHAEAFF
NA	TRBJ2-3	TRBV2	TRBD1	TGTGCCAGCAGTGAGTTAATAGGACAGGGGTTCTCAGATACGCAGTATTTT	CASSELIGQGFSDTQYF
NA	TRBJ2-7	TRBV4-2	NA	TGTGCCAGCAGCCAAGATCGGTTTGGCGGATCCTACGAGCAGTACTTC	CASSQDRFGGSYEQYF
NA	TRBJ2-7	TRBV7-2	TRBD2	TGTGCCAGCAGCTTAGCTCCACGGGAGGTTCCCGAGCAGTACTTC	CASSLAPREVPEQYF
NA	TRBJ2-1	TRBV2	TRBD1	TGTGCCACTAAGGGACAGCGACTTAATGAGCAGTTCTTC	CATKGQRLNEQFF
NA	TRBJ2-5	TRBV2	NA	TGTGCCAGCACGAACGGGAACATATTAGGAGAGACCCAGTACTTC	CASTNGNILGETQYF
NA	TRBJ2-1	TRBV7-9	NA	TGTGCCAGCAGCTTAAGAGGGGGACAACCGTCTTACAATGAGCAGTTCTTC	CASSLRGGQPSYNEQFF
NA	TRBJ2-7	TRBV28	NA	TGTGCCAGCAGTTTATACCCGGGAGCCTACGAGCAGTACTTC	CASSLYPGAYEQYF
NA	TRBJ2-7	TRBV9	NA	TGTGCCAGCAGCCTGAGCCTAGCAGGGGACGAGCAGTACTTC	CASSLSLAGDEQYF
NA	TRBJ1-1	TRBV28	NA	TGTGCCAGCAGTGACGACAGAAAGAACACTGAAGCTTTCTTT	CASSDDRKNTEAFF
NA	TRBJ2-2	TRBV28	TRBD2	TGTGCCAGCAGTTTGTTCCCGGGGAGGGGCACCGGGGAGCTGTTTTTT	CASSLFPGRGTGELFF
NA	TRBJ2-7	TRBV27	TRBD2	TGTGCCAGCAGTTTAGTCTTGACTAGCGGGCCTCTGGCGTACGAGCAGTACTTC	CASSLVLTSGPLAYEQYF
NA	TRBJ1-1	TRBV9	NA	TGTGCCAGCAGCCTTAGAGGGCAGAACACTGAAGCTTTCTTT	CASSLRGQNTEAFF
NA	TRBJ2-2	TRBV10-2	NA	TGCGCCGCTGGGGTAGGACTCAACGCCGGGGAGCTGTTTTTT	CAAGVGLNAGELFF
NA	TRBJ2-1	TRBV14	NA	TGTGCCAGCAGCCCAAGAGGTAGCCTAGAAAATGAGCAGTTCTTC	CASSPRGSLENEQFF
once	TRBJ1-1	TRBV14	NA	TGTGCCAGCAGCCGGCACCAGAACACTGAAGCTTTCTTT	CASSRHQNTEAFF